A selection of T cell receptor beta chains follows, all from one sample in a study of long-term antiretroviral therapy in people with HIV. Assay: immunoSEQ multiplex PCR; the TCRdb copy retains only in-frame clones and omits some. The sample includes 25,000 to 40,000 clones, roughly 96% of them seen just once. This specimen was unsorted PBMCs, taken about 6.6 years after starting antiretroviral therapy. These receptors came from a man aged 25 to 40 with HIV. CDR3s include the opening cysteine and the closing phenylalanine or tryptophan. Fields, in order: J gene, D gene, V gene, clone size, CDR3 DNA, CDR3 protein. The D gene is left open where the match is weak. Clone size is given for some rows only: seen once, a few or many times, or a class if the clone is expanded.

j_call: TRBJ2-1; d_call: .; v_call: TRBV13; clone_size: once; cdr3_nt: TGTGCCAGCAGCTTAGGCGTCAATGAGCAGTTCTTC; cdr3_aa: CASSLGVNEQFF
j_call: TRBJ2-7; d_call: .; v_call: TRBV6-1; clone_size: .; cdr3_nt: TGTGCCAGCAGTGGAGTAGGACAGTTCTCCTACGAGCAGTACTTC; cdr3_aa: CASSGVGQFSYEQYF
j_call: TRBJ1-3; d_call: TRBD1; v_call: TRBV6-4; clone_size: once; cdr3_nt: TGTGCCAGCAGTGCCCCGGGACAGACCTCTGGAAACACCATATATTTT; cdr3_aa: CASSAPGQTSGNTIYF
j_call: TRBJ1-5; d_call: TRBD1; v_call: TRBV6-1; clone_size: once; cdr3_nt: TGTGCCACCCGACAGGGTGTATATCAGCCCCAGCATTTT; cdr3_aa: CATRQGVYQPQHF
j_call: TRBJ1-2; d_call: TRBD1; v_call: TRBV5-1; clone_size: few; cdr3_nt: TGCGCCAGCAGCTTGACAGGGGGAGATGGCTACACCTTC; cdr3_aa: CASSLTGGDGYTF
j_call: TRBJ1-2; d_call: .; v_call: TRBV2; clone_size: few; cdr3_nt: TGTGCCAGCAGTGAATGGGGAAACTATGGCTACACCTTC; cdr3_aa: CASSEWGNYGYTF
j_call: TRBJ2-1; d_call: .; v_call: TRBV13; clone_size: .; cdr3_nt: TGTGCCAGCAGCCTTAACAATGAGCAGTTCTTC; cdr3_aa: CASSLNNEQFF
j_call: TRBJ2-5; d_call: TRBD1; v_call: TRBV2; clone_size: .; cdr3_nt: TGTGCCAGCATGGACAGGGCGCTCGAGAGGGGGACCCAGTACTTC; cdr3_aa: CASMDRALERGTQYF
j_call: TRBJ2-7; d_call: .; v_call: TRBV5-6; clone_size: .; cdr3_nt: TGTGCCAGCAGCCGGGACACCAACTACGAGCAGTACTTC; cdr3_aa: CASSRDTNYEQYF
j_call: TRBJ2-7; d_call: .; v_call: TRBV15; clone_size: .; cdr3_nt: TGTGCCACCAGCAGAGATTTGTGGGGCGATGGCGAGCAGTACTTC; cdr3_aa: CATSRDLWGDGEQYF
j_call: TRBJ1-1; d_call: .; v_call: TRBV11-2; clone_size: .; cdr3_nt: TGTGCCAGCAGCTACGGGGTCAACACAGCTTTCTTT; cdr3_aa: CASSYGVNTAFF
j_call: TRBJ2-7; d_call: .; v_call: TRBV30; clone_size: .; cdr3_nt: TGTGCCGGGACCGATAGCTCCTACGAGCAGTACTTC; cdr3_aa: CAGTDSSYEQYF
j_call: TRBJ1-2; d_call: TRBD1; v_call: TRBV28; clone_size: few; cdr3_nt: TGTGCCAGCAGCTACAGGGGGCGAGGGGGCTACACCTTC; cdr3_aa: CASSYRGRGGYTF
j_call: TRBJ1-4; d_call: TRBD1; v_call: TRBV5-6; clone_size: .; cdr3_nt: TGTGCCAGCAGCTTAGGTGGAGGGGGCGCCGGTGAAAAACTGTTTTTT; cdr3_aa: CASSLGGGGAGEKLFF
j_call: TRBJ2-1; d_call: .; v_call: TRBV10-1; clone_size: .; cdr3_nt: TGCGCCAGCAGTGAGGGGGGGAATGAGCAGTTCTTC; cdr3_aa: CASSEGGNEQFF
j_call: TRBJ2-3; d_call: .; v_call: TRBV6-1; clone_size: .; cdr3_nt: TGTGCCAGCAGTGACCCCTTCACAGATACGCAGTATTTT; cdr3_aa: CASSDPFTDTQYF
j_call: TRBJ2-1; d_call: .; v_call: TRBV6-4; clone_size: .; cdr3_nt: TGTGCCAGCAGCGGGACTTTCTCTAATGAGCAGTTCTTC; cdr3_aa: CASSGTFSNEQFF
j_call: TRBJ1-6; d_call: .; v_call: TRBV4-2; clone_size: .; cdr3_nt: TGTGCCAGCAGCGGGGGGCAATCACCCCTCCACTTT; cdr3_aa: CASSGGQSPLHF
j_call: TRBJ2-2; d_call: TRBD1; v_call: TRBV29-1; clone_size: .; cdr3_nt: TGCAGCGTTGAAGCTTGGACAGGGCACGGGGAGCTGTTTTTT; cdr3_aa: CSVEAWTGHGELFF
j_call: TRBJ2-1; d_call: .; v_call: TRBV4-3; clone_size: .; cdr3_nt: TGCGCCAGCAGCCAAGATCAGAGACAGTTCTACAATGAGCAGTTCTTC; cdr3_aa: CASSQDQRQFYNEQFF
j_call: TRBJ1-5; d_call: .; v_call: TRBV12-5; clone_size: .; cdr3_nt: TGTGCTAGTGGTTTGGAAAGTATAAGTTCCAATCAGCCCCAGCATTTT; cdr3_aa: CASGLESISSNQPQHF
j_call: TRBJ2-6; d_call: .; v_call: TRBV7-9; clone_size: .; cdr3_nt: TGTGCCAGCAGCTCTCTGATGGCCAACGTCCTGACTTTC; cdr3_aa: CASSSLMANVLTF
j_call: TRBJ2-7; d_call: .; v_call: TRBV4-3; clone_size: .; cdr3_nt: TGCGCCAGCAGCCCTGGCCTGGGCCCCTACGAGCAGTACTTC; cdr3_aa: CASSPGLGPYEQYF
j_call: TRBJ1-2; d_call: .; v_call: TRBV10-3; clone_size: .; cdr3_nt: TGTACCATCAGTGAGCACCGGGATAACTATGGCTACACCTTC; cdr3_aa: CTISEHRDNYGYTF
j_call: TRBJ2-1; d_call: .; v_call: TRBV5-1; clone_size: .; cdr3_nt: TGCGCCAGCAGCTTGAACGCAGGGTTATCGGACAATGAGCAGTTCTTC; cdr3_aa: CASSLNAGLSDNEQFF
j_call: TRBJ2-5; d_call: TRBD2; v_call: TRBV7-3; clone_size: .; cdr3_nt: TGTGCCAGCAGCTCCCTAGCGGGGGCGGCTGAGACCCAGTACTTC; cdr3_aa: CASSSLAGAAETQYF
j_call: TRBJ2-3; d_call: TRBD2; v_call: TRBV11-2; clone_size: .; cdr3_nt: TGTGCCAGCAGCATTAGCGGGAGGGCCGGAGATACGCAGTATTTT; cdr3_aa: CASSISGRAGDTQYF
j_call: TRBJ1-4; d_call: TRBD1; v_call: TRBV5-1; clone_size: .; cdr3_nt: TGCGCCAGCAGCCCCGGGACAGGGAATGAAAAACTGTTTTTT; cdr3_aa: CASSPGTGNEKLFF
j_call: TRBJ1-1; d_call: .; v_call: TRBV6-1; clone_size: .; cdr3_nt: TGTGCCAGCAGTGAAGCTGAGGACGGGTTCACTGAAGCTTTCTTT; cdr3_aa: CASSEAEDGFTEAFF
j_call: TRBJ1-6; d_call: .; v_call: TRBV12-5; clone_size: .; cdr3_nt: TGTGCTAGTGGTCCCGGGGGCCCTAATTCACCCCTCCACTTT; cdr3_aa: CASGPGGPNSPLHF
j_call: TRBJ1-2; d_call: .; v_call: TRBV7-8; clone_size: .; cdr3_nt: TGTGCCAGCAGCTTAGGGGGGGACTATGGCTACACCTTC; cdr3_aa: CASSLGGDYGYTF
j_call: TRBJ2-1; d_call: .; v_call: TRBV4-2; clone_size: .; cdr3_nt: TGTGCCAGCAGCCAAGAACCCTCCGGACCGAGGGACAATGAGCAGTTCTTC; cdr3_aa: CASSQEPSGPRDNEQFF
j_call: TRBJ1-4; d_call: .; v_call: TRBV19; clone_size: once; cdr3_nt: TGTGCCAGTAGTATTGGGAGGCGGCAGGGTGAAAAACTGTTTTTT; cdr3_aa: CASSIGRRQGEKLFF
j_call: TRBJ2-2; d_call: TRBD1; v_call: TRBV7-9; clone_size: .; cdr3_nt: TGTGCCAGCAGCTTAGGAGGGACAGGGACCCCCGGGGAGCTGTTTTTT; cdr3_aa: CASSLGGTGTPGELFF
j_call: TRBJ2-2; d_call: .; v_call: TRBV6-5; clone_size: .; cdr3_nt: TGTGCCAGCAGTTACGCGACCGGGGAGCTGTTTTTT; cdr3_aa: CASSYATGELFF
j_call: TRBJ2-3; d_call: TRBD2; v_call: TRBV7-6; clone_size: .; cdr3_nt: TGTGCCAGCAGCTTAAGGGTATCTAGCGGATTATCTATAGATACGCAGTATTTT; cdr3_aa: CASSLRVSSGLSIDTQYF
j_call: TRBJ1-3; d_call: .; v_call: TRBV7-6; clone_size: .; cdr3_nt: TGTGCCAGCAGCTCAGCGTGGGGGGCAGGAAACACCATATATTTT; cdr3_aa: CASSSAWGAGNTIYF
j_call: TRBJ2-2; d_call: .; v_call: TRBV7-3; clone_size: .; cdr3_nt: TGTGCCAGCAGCTTAGTGCCAACGAACACCGGGGAGCTGTTTTTT; cdr3_aa: CASSLVPTNTGELFF
j_call: TRBJ2-5; d_call: .; v_call: TRBV11-1; clone_size: .; cdr3_nt: TGTGCCAGCAGCACACTCAACGGGACCGATCAAGAGACCCAGTACTTC; cdr3_aa: CASSTLNGTDQETQYF
j_call: TRBJ1-1; d_call: .; v_call: TRBV27; clone_size: .; cdr3_nt: TGTGCCAGCAGTTTTCTAGGAATCGCGACCCCGAACACTGAAGCTTTCTTT; cdr3_aa: CASSFLGIATPNTEAFF
j_call: TRBJ2-1; d_call: .; v_call: TRBV9; clone_size: .; cdr3_nt: TGTGCCAGCAGCGCCAAGGACTCCTACAATGAGCAGTTCTTC; cdr3_aa: CASSAKDSYNEQFF
j_call: TRBJ1-2; d_call: .; v_call: TRBV27; clone_size: .; cdr3_nt: TGTGCCAGCAGAAGCCCCGGGACGAACTATGGCTACACCTTC; cdr3_aa: CASRSPGTNYGYTF
j_call: TRBJ1-5; d_call: .; v_call: TRBV15; clone_size: .; cdr3_nt: TGTGCCACCAGCAGAGCGGGGGGAGAGGGTCAGCCCCAGCATTTT; cdr3_aa: CATSRAGGEGQPQHF
j_call: TRBJ2-7; d_call: .; v_call: TRBV12-5; clone_size: once; cdr3_nt: TGTGCTAGTGGTTTAATAGCCCGGGACTCCTCCTACGAGCAGTACTTC; cdr3_aa: CASGLIARDSSYEQYF
j_call: TRBJ1-4; d_call: .; v_call: TRBV10-3; clone_size: .; cdr3_nt: TGTGCCATCAGTGATCCTGCAACTAATGAAAAACTGTTTTTT; cdr3_aa: CAISDPATNEKLFF
j_call: TRBJ2-7; d_call: .; v_call: TRBV6-5; clone_size: .; cdr3_nt: TGTGCCAGCCCGTTAGTAGGCGACGAGCAGTACTTC; cdr3_aa: CASPLVGDEQYF
j_call: TRBJ1-5; d_call: .; v_call: TRBV7-2; clone_size: .; cdr3_nt: TGTGCCAGCAGCTTAGTACAGAATCAGCCCCAGCATTTT; cdr3_aa: CASSLVQNQPQHF